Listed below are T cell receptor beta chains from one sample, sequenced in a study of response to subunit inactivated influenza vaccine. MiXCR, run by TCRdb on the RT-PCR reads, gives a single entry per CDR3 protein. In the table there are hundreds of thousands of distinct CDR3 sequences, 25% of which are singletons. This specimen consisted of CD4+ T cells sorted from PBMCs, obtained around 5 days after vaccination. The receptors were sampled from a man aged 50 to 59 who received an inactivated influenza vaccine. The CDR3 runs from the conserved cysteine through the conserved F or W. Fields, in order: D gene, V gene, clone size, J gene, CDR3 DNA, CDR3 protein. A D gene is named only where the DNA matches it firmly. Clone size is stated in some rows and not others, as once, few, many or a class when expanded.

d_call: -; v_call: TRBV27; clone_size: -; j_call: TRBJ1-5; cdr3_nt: TGTGCCAGCAGACCCCTTCTAGGGATAGGCAATCAGCCCCAGCATTTT; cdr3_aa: CASRPLLGIGNQPQHF
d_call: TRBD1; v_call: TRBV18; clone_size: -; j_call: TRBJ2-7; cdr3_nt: TGTGCCAGCTCACGCATACCGGGACAGGCGAGATACGAGCAGTACTTC; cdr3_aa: CASSRIPGQARYEQYF
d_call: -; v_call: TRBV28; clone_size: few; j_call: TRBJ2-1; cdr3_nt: TGTGCCAGCAGAAGGACCCTTAGGAGCTCCTACAATGAGCAGTTCTTC; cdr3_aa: CASRRTLRSSYNEQFF
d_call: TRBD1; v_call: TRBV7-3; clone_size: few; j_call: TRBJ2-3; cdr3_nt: TGTGCCAGCAGCCGTAAATTCCCGGGACAGGGAGTTGTAGATACGCAGTATTTT; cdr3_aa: CASSRKFPGQGVVDTQYF
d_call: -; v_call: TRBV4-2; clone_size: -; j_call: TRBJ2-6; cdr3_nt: TGTGCCAGCAGCACTTGGGGGGGCACTGGGGCCAACGTCCTGACTTTC; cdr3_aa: CASSTWGGTGANVLTF
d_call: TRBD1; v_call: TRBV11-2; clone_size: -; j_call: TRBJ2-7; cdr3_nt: TGTGCCAGCAGCCAGCAGGGACAGGGGGCGAACGAGCAGTACTTC; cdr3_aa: CASSQQGQGANEQYF
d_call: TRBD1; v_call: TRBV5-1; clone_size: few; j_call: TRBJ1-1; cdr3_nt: TGCGCCAGCAGCCCGACAGGGGGCTGGTGGACTGAAGCTTTCTTT; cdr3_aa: CASSPTGGWWTEAFF
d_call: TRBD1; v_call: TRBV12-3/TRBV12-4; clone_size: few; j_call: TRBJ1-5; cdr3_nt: TGTGCCAGCAGGGGACAGAACAATCAGCCCCAGCATTTT; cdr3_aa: CASRGQNNQPQHF
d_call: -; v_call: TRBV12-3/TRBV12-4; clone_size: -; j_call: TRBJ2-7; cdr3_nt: TGTGCCAGCAGTTCAAGGACGGAGGATTATCGCGAGCAGTACTTC; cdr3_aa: CASSSRTEDYREQYF
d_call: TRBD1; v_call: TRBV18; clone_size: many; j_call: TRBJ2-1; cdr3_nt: TGTGCCAGCTCACCCTTACAGGGGGCCTCGGATGAGCAGTTCTTC; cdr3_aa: CASSPLQGASDEQFF
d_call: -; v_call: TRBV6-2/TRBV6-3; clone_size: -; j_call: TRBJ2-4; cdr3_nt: TGTGCCAGCAGTCCGTCACGGAACATTCAGTACTTC; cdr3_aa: CASSPSRNIQYF
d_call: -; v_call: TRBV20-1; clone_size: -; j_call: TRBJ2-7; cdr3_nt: TGCAGTGCTTCCGGGACGGCGGGCAACGAGCAGTACTTC; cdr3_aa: CSASGTAGNEQYF
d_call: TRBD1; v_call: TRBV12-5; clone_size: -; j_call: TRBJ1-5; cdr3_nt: TGTGCTAGGGCCCCATCAGGGGGGCCCCAGCATTTT; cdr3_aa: CARAPSGGPQHF
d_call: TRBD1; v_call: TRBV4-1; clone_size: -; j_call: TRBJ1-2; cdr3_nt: TGCGCCAGCAGCCTCAACCCTACAGGGGACTATGGCTACACCTTC; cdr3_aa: CASSLNPTGDYGYTF
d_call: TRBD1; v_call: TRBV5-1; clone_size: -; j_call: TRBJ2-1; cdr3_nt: TGCGCCAGCCTCACCGGGACAGGGCCCTACAATGAGCAGTTCTTC; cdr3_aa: CASLTGTGPYNEQFF
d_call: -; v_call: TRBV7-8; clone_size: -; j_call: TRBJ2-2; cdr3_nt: TGTGCCAGCAGCTTAGGGAGGGGGCGCACCGGGGAGCTGTTTTTT; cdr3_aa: CASSLGRGRTGELFF
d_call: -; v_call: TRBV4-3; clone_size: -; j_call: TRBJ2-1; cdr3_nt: TGCGCCAGCAGCCAAGGCCTCCGGACAGCTTACAATGAGCAGTTCTTC; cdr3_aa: CASSQGLRTAYNEQFF
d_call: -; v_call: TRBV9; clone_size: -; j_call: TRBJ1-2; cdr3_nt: TGTGCCAGCAGCGGACAGGCATCCTCGGTCTATGGCTACACCTTC; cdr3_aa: CASSGQASSVYGYTF
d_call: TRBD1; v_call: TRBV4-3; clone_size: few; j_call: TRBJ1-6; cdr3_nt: TGCGCCAGCAGCCAAGATGCAGGGGGACTCTATAATTCACCCCTCCACTTT; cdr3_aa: CASSQDAGGLYNSPLHF
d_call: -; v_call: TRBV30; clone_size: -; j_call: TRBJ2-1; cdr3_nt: TGTGCCTGGAGCGGGGTAGCGGTAGACAATGAGCAGTTCTTC; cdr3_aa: CAWSGVAVDNEQFF
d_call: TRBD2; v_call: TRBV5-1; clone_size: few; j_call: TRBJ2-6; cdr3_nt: TGCGCCAGCAGCCCGTTGGGGAGGGTTGGAGGGGCCAACGTCCTGACTTTC; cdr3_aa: CASSPLGRVGGANVLTF
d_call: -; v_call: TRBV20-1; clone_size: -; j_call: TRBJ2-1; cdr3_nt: TGCAGTGCTAGCTCGAGGGCCATCAATGAGCAGTTCTTC; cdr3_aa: CSASSRAINEQFF